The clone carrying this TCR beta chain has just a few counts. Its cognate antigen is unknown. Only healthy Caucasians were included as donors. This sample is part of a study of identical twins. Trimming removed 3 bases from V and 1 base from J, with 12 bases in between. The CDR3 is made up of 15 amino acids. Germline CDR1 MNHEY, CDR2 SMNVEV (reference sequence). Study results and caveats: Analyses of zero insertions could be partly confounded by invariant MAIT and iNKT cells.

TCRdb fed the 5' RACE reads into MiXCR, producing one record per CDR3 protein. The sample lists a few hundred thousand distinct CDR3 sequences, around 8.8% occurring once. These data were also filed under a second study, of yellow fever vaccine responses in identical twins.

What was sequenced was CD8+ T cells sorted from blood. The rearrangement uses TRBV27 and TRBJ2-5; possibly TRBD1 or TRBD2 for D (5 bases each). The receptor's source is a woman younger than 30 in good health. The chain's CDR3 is CASSLVGETQETQYF. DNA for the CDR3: TGTGCCAGCAGTTTGGTAGGGGAGACCCAAGAGACCCAGTACTTC.